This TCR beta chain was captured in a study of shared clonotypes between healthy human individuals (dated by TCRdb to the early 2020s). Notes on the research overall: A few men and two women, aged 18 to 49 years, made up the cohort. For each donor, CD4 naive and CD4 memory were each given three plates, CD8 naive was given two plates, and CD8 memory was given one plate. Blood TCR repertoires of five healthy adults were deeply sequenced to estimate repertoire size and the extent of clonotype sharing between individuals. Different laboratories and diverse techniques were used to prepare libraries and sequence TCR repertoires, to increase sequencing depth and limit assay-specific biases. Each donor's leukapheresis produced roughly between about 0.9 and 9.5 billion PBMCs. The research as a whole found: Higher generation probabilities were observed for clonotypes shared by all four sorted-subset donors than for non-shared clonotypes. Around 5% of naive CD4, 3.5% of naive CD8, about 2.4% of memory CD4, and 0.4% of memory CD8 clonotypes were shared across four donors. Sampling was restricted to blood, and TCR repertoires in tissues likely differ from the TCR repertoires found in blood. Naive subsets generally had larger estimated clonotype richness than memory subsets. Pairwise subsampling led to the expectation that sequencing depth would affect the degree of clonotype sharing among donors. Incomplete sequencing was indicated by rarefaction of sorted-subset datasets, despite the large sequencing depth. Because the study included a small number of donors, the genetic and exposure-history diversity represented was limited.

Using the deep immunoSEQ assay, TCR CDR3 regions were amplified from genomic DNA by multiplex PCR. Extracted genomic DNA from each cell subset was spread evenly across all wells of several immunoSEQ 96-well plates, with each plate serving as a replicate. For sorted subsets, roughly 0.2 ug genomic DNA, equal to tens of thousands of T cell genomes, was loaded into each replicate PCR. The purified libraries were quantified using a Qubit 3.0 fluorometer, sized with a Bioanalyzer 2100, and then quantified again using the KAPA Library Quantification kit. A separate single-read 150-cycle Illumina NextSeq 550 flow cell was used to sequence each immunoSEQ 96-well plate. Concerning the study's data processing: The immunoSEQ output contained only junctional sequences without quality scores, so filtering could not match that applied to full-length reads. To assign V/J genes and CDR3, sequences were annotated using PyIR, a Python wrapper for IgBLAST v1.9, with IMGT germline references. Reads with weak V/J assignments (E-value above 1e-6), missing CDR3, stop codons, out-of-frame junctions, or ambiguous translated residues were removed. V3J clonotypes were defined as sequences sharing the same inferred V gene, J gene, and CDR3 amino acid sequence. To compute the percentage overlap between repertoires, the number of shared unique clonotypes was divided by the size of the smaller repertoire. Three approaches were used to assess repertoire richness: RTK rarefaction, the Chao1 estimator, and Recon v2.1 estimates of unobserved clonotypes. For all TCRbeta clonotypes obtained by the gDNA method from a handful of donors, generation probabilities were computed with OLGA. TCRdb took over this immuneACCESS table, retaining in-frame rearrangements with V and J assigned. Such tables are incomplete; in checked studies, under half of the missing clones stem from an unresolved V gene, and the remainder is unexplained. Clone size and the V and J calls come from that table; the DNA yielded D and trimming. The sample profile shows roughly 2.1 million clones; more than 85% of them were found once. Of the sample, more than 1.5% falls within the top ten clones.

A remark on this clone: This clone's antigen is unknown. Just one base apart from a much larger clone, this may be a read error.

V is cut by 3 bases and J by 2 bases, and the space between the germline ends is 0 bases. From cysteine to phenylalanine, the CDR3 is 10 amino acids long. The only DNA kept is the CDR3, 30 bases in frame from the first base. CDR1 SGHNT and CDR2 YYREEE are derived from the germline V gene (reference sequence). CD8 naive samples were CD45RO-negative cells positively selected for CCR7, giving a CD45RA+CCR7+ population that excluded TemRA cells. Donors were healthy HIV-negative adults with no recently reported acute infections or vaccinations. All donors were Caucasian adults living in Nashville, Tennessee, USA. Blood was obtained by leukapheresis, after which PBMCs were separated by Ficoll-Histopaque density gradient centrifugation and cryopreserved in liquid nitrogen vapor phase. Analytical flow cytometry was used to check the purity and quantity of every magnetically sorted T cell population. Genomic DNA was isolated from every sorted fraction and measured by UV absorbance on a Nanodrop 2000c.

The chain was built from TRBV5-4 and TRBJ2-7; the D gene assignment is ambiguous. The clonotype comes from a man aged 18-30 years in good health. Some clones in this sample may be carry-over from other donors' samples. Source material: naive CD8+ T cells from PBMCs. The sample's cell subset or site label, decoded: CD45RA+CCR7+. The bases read TGTGCCAGCAGCTCCTACGAGCAGTACTTC. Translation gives CASSSYEQYF.